The 16 T cell receptor beta chains below were found in one sample sequenced in a study of response to subunit inactivated influenza vaccine. TCRdb redid the calling of the RT-PCR reads with MiXCR, one entry per CDR3 protein. The table includes a few hundred thousand distinct CDR3 sequences, 21% detected once. The specimen was PBMCs from blood, collected approximately 20 months after vaccination. All receptors derive from a man between 50 and 69 years old who received an inactivated influenza vaccine.

Notes on this clonotype: A junction end diverges from the germline sequence, so it may reflect a read error. The chain combines TRBV7-2 with TRBJ1-2, with D possibly being TRBD1 (5 bases). This CDR3 is built from 12 residues. Germline lookup yields CDR1 SGHTA and CDR2 FQGNSA. The CDR3 nucleotides read TGTGCCGGCAGCTCTCAGGGATGGGGCTACACCTTC. Amino acid sequence: CAGSSQGWGYTF. Supplemented by reference TRBV7-2 and TRBJ1-2, the full variable domain reads GAGVSQSPSNKVTEKGKDVELRCDPISGHTALYWYRQSLGQGLEFLIYFQGNSAPDKSGLPSDRFSAERTGGSVSTLTIQRTQQEDSAVYLCAGSSQGWGYTFGSGTRLTVV.

The rearrangement uses TRBV25-1 and TRBJ2-5, with a weak D call TRBD2 (6 bases). The V end lost 3 bases, the J end lost 4 bases, and 15 bases lay between the germline ends. The CDR3 covers 15 residues. The germline gives CDR1 MGHDK, CDR2 SYGVNS. The CDR3 DNA is TGTGCCAGCAGTGATTGGGGGGAGCGTGTAGAGACCCAGTACTTC. Protein product: CASSDWGERVETQYF.

This clonotype came up a few times. V usage is TRBV7-6 and J usage is TRBJ2-5; TRBD2 matches 7 bases. Trimming at V came to 5 bases and at J to 1 base, leaving 4 bases not matched to a gene. This CDR3 is built from 14 residues. Germline V gene lookup returns CDR1 SGHVS and CDR2 FNYEAQ. Written as DNA, the CDR3 is TGTGCCAGCAGCACTGGGACTACCCAAGAGACCCAGTACTTC. It specifies CASSTGTTQETQYF.

V usage is TRBV11-2 and J usage is TRBJ1-1; 7 bases are a match to TRBD1. The CDR3 is 20 amino acids. Germline V gene data show CDR1 as SGHAT and CDR2 as FQNNGV. V lost 3 bases and J lost 0; bases outside the gene matches: 19. The CDR3 nucleotides are TGTGCCAGCAGCTTTTGGGCCTTCTTGGGACAGAAAGATATGAACACTGAAGCTTTCTTT. Encoded protein: CASSFWAFLGQKDMNTEAFF.

This clonotype occurred many times. V gene TRBV4-3 combines with J gene TRBJ1-1, with D possibly matching TRBD1 (6 bases). In germline, CDR1 is LGHNA, CDR2 YSLEER. The CDR3 runs 15 residues. Trimming cost V 1 base and J 3 bases, with 12 bases left between them. CDR3 nucleotides: TGCGCCAGCAGCCAAGGACGGGGGGCGGACACTGAAGCTTTCTTT. Translation gives CASSQGRGADTEAFF.

This clonotype was detected only a few times. The gene calls are TRBV6-1 and TRBJ1-4; a weak D match, TRBD1 (5 bases). Germline CDR1 and CDR2: MNHNS and SASEGT. The germline V and J ends were trimmed by 8 bases and 4 bases, with 17 bases remaining between them. CDR3 size: 15 residues. CDR3 DNA: TGTGCCAGCTCTGAATGGGGGACTCTTAATGAAAAACTGTTTTTT. It specifies CASSEWGTLNEKLFF.

V is TRBV20-1 and J is TRBJ1-6, with a tentative D call TRBD1 (5 bases). The germline V gene encodes CDR1 DFQATT and CDR2 SNEGSKA (reference sequence). The ends were cut back, 2 bases at V and 9 bases at J, with 20 bases in the middle. There are 16 residues in the CDR3. In DNA form, the CDR3 reads TGCAGTGCTAGAAGTGTCAGGGCATCGCAAAGTTCACCCCTCCACTTT. It yields the protein CSARSVRASQSSPLHF.

This clonotype was detected once. The chain has TRBV5-1 and TRBJ1-1; 8 nucleotides line up with TRBD1. There are 15 residues in the CDR3. V lost 2 bases, J lost 2 bases, and 5 bases stayed unmatched. CDR1 is SGHRS and CDR2 is YFSETQ in the germline V gene. The CDR3 sequence: CASSLRQGANTEAFF. CDR3 DNA: TGCGCCAGCAGCTTAAGGCAGGGGGCTAACACTGAAGCTTTCTTT.

There are a few counts of this clonotype. The chain combines TRBV6-6 with TRBJ1-4; TRBD1 might be the D (5 bases). V gave up 2 bases and J gave up 8 bases, with 6 bases separating them. This CDR3 spans 12 amino acids. The germline gives CDR1 MNHNY, CDR2 SVGAGI (reference sequence). The CDR3 nucleotides read TGTGCCAGCAGTTACGGACAAGAAAAACTGTTTTTT. Residues: CASSYGQEKLFF.

The chain has TRBV2 and TRBJ2-3; 13 bases map to TRBD2. This CDR3 has 15 amino acids. From germline, CDR1 is SNHLY and CDR2 FYNNEI. V lost 5 bases to trimming and J lost 5 bases; unmatched junction nucleotides: 4. The CDR3 here is CASSTRTSGGDTQYF. CDR3 bases: TGTGCCAGCAGTACCCGGACTAGCGGGGGAGATACGCAGTATTTT.

The chain recombines TRBV14 with TRBJ1-4; 9 nucleotides agree with TRBD1. Germline assignment: CDR1 SGHDN and CDR2 FVKESK. The length of the CDR3 is 15 residues. The V and J ends lost 4 bases and 4 bases, in that order; junction bases with no gene match: 4. The CDR3 here is CASSRYRGLNEKLFF. CDR3 nucleotides: TGTGCCAGCAGCCGTTACAGGGGGCTTAATGAAAAACTGTTTTTT. The complete variable domain, with remaining parts taken from reference TRBV14 and TRBJ1-4, reads EAGVTQFPSHSVIEKGQTVTLRCDPISGHDNLYWYRRVMGKEIKFLLHFVKESKQDESGMPNNRFLAERTGGTYSTLKVQPAELEDSGVYFCASSRYRGLNEKLFFGSGTQLSVL.

In this sample, this clonotype turned up once. The chain couples TRBV11-2 to TRBJ2-3; D is ambiguous. Deletions cut 4 bases from V and 5 bases from J, with 10 bases between. This CDR3 has 13 residues. CDR1 is SGHAT and CDR2 is FQNNGV in the germline V gene. CDR3 loop: CASSSERGDTQYF. The CDR3 region has the DNA TGTGCCAGCAGCTCCGAGAGAGGAGATACGCAGTATTTT.

The table lists this clonotype with many counts. This chain joins TRBV12-3 or TRBV12-4 and TRBJ1-5; D is unresolved. Between the trimmed V and J ends, which lost 2 bases and 6 bases, there was a span of 8 bases. The length of the CDR3 is 13 residues. The DNA for the CDR3 is TGTGCCAGCAGTTTAAACGAAGCTCAGCCCCAGCATTTT. It specifies CASSLNEAQPQHF.

The table lists this clonotype with a few counts. The chain links TRBV6-1 to TRBJ1-2, with D unresolved. V lost 6 bases, J lost 3 bases, and 14 bases lay in between. Germline V gene lookup returns CDR1 MNHNS and CDR2 SASEGT. This CDR3 contains 14 residues. CDR3 coding DNA: TGTGCCAGCAGAGCTCCCGGCGGCCACTATGGCTACACCTTC. Protein sequence: CASRAPGGHYGYTF.

This clonotype was counted a few times. The J gene is TRBJ2-2, the V gene TRBV7-3; D uncertain. V was clipped by 2 bases and J by 6 bases, with 13 bases between them. The V gene's germline CDR1 is SGHTA and CDR2 FQGTGA. The CDR3 length is 15 residues. CDR3 in amino acids: CASSLDSGSAGELFF. The CDR3 region has the DNA TGTGCCAGCAGCTTAGACTCCGGTTCCGCCGGGGAGCTGTTTTTT.

The chain carries TRBV2 and TRBJ2-7, with D possibly being TRBD1 (6 bases). CDR1 and CDR2 from the germline V gene are SNHLY and FYNNEI. The CDR3 contains 13 residues. Trimming pared 6 bases from V and 4 bases from J, leaving 13 bases between. In DNA, the CDR3 is TGTGCCAGCAGCTTAATGAGGGGGTACGAGCAGTACTTC. As protein: CASSLMRGYEQYF.